This T cell receptor (beta chain) was recovered during a study of neurological immune-mediated disorders. Overall study results and limits: Falling below healthy controls, multiple sclerosis showed the least TCR clonal expansion, while HTLV-1-associated myelopathy showed the most. Private repertoires in all groups were suggested by the finding that expanded clones across subjects shared no CDR3 amino acid sequences.

Sorted libraries were made with 850,000 to 1,000,000 CD4+ or CD8+ T cells. To note about this clonotype: Its antigen is currently unknown.

TCRdb analysed the 5' RACE reads with MiXCR anew, one entry per CDR3 protein. The sample holds 40,000 or so distinct CDR3 sequences; 4.8% are singletons and the top ten take 9% to 10%. V lost 8 bases and J 0 bases, leaving 14 bases between the germline ends. This CDR3 contains 14 residues. The germline V gene has CDR1 SGHAT and CDR2 FQNNGV. This TCR was recovered from a young man in good health. What was sequenced was CD4+ T cells from blood. The V and J genes are TRBV11-2 and TRBJ2-7, with a possible D match to TRBD1 (6 bases). CDR3 bases: TGTGCCAGCGACCCGGGGACAAGCTCCTACGAGCAGTACTTC. Residues: CASDPGTSSYEQYF.